Below, one TCR beta chain is given with its context. This CDR3 region has 14 residues. J gave up 2 bases and V 1 base, and 2 bases lay outside the gene matches. The germline V gene has CDR1 SGHRS and CDR2 YFSETQ. Clones were sequenced by immunoSEQ multiplex PCR, and TCRdb holds only the in-frame ones, with some missing. The data hold tens of thousands of clones, with around 87% observed a single time. The data were obtained in a study of control samples from healthy donors and cancer patients. Sequenced sample: PBMCs. The sequence came from a woman between 50 and 59 years old with head and neck cancer. This chain connects TRBV5-1 to TRBJ2-7, with 8 bases lining up with TRBD1. As DNA, the CDR3 is TGCGCCAGCAGCTTGCAACAGGGGGCCTACGAGCAGTACTTC. The encoded protein is CASSLQQGAYEQYF. Based on the CDR3 plus reference TRBV5-1 and TRBJ2-7, the full variable domain is KAGVTQTPRYLIKTRGQQVTLSCSPISGHRSVSWYQQTPGQGLQFLFEYFSETQRNKGNFPGRFSGRQFSNSRSEMNVSTLELGDSALYLCASSLQQGAYEQYFGPGTRLTVT.